This T cell receptor beta chain was captured by sequencing in a study of blood T cell repertoires in COVID-19. Study details: Sites in the United States, Italy and Spain provided acute and convalescent COVID-19 samples. T cells, B-cell-depleted T cells, or PBMCs provided the cDNA or gDNA that served as material.

Authors' processing steps: The authors estimated nucleated cell counts from reference gene primer amplification. TCRdb's copy holds only in-frame clones and misses some; the assay was immunoSEQ multiplex PCR. For V, J and clone size, that table is used; D and trimming come from the DNA. The table lists some 66,000 clones, 91% of them singletons. Trimming took 0 bases from V and 4 from J, leaving 6 bases between them. The CDR3 loop spans 13 amino acids. Germline CDR1 GTSNPN, CDR2 SVGIG (reference sequence). The J gene is TRBJ2-2, the V gene TRBV30; D is undetermined. The sequenced material came from peripheral blood. The receptor comes from a human donor in a cohort sampled during active COVID-19. CDR3 in amino acids: CAWSVRGTGELFF. As DNA, the CDR3 is TGTGCCTGGAGTGTGCGAGGCACCGGGGAGCTGTTTTTT.